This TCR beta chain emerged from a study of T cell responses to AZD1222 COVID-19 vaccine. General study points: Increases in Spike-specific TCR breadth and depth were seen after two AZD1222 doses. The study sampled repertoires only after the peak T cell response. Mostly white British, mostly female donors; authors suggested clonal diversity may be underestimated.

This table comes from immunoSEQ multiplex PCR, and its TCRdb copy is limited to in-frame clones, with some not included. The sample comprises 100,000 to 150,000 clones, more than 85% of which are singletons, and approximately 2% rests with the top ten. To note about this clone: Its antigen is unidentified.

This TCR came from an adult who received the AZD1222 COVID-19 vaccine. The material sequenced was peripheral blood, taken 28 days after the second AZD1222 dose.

In nucleotides, the CDR3 is TGTGCCAGCAGCCACCAGGAGGGGAGGGAAGCTTTCTTT. Protein: CASSHQEGREAFF. V is TRBV7-2 and J is TRBJ1-1, with a weak D call TRBD1 (5 bases). This CDR3 comprises 13 residues. Germline lookup yields CDR1 SGHTA and CDR2 FQGNSA. Trimming removed 5 bases from V and 8 bases from J, with 15 bases in between. The variable domain in full, with the rest retrieved from reference TRBV7-2 and TRBJ1-1, is GAGVSQSPSNKVTEKGKDVELRCDPISGHTALYWYRQSLGQGLEFLIYFQGNSAPDKSGLPSDRFSAERTGGSVSTLTIQRTQQEDSAVYLCASSHQEGREAFFGQGTRLTVV.